This entry is about one T cell receptor (beta chain). Survey-level TCR beta sequencing used the immunoSEQ assay. Sequencing used immunoSEQ multiplex PCR; TCRdb keeps in-frame clones, though not all of them. This sample yields approximately 70,000 clones, of which 90% to 95% are seen a single time; roughly 4.5% belongs to the top ten. This CDR3 has 17 amino acids. CDR1 and CDR2 from the germline V gene are SGDLS and YYNGEE. V was shortened by 2 bases and J by 0 bases, with 17 bases between the two germline ends. Sequenced input: PBMCs. This chain joins TRBV9 and TRBJ1-1, with TRBD1 as a possible D gene (5 bases). The TCR comes from a man aged 40-50 years with rheumatoid arthritis. The CDR3 region is CASSVYRDSSMNTEAFF. CDR3 in DNA: TGTGCCAGCAGCGTGTATAGGGACTCCTCGATGAACACTGAAGCTTTCTTT.